Following are 16 T cell receptor beta chains from one sample sequenced in a study of blood T cell repertoires in COVID-19 (dated by TCRdb to 2018 to 2021). The receptor library was made with the immunoSEQ multiplex PCR assay. The immuneACCESS repertoire file appears here via TCRdb, limited to in-frame rearrangements. These files lack a portion of the clones; in checked studies, under half of the deficit traces to unresolved V genes, and the cause of the others is not known. The sample table lists around 78,000 clones, around 84% of them with a count of one. The ten top clones hold roughly 11% of the sample. Sequenced sample: peripheral blood. All receptors come from a man aged 70-80 years with active or convalescent COVID-19.

The V gene is TRBV7-9, the J gene TRBJ2-7; maybe TRBD1 (6 bases). Germline lookup yields CDR1 SEHNR and CDR2 FQNEAQ (reference sequence). The V and J ends lost 5 bases and 0 bases respectively, with 14 bases between them. The CDR3 length is 15 residues. The CDR3 spells CASSPGAGSSYEQYF. The DNA for the CDR3 is TGTGCCAGCAGCCCAGGGGCAGGGAGCTCCTACGAGCAGTACTTC. Together with reference TRBV7-9 and TRBJ2-7, the CDR3 gives the full variable domain: DTGVSQNPRHKITKRGQNVTFRCDPISEHNRLYWYRQTLGQGPEFLTYFQNEAQLEKSRLLSDRFSAERPKGSFSTLEIQRTEQGDSAMYLCASSPGAGSSYEQYFGPGTRLTVT.

The genes are TRBV25-1 and TRBJ1-2; D not resolved. From germline, CDR1 is MGHDK and CDR2 SYGVNS. V lost 4 bases and J lost 4, with 13 bases in between. The CDR3 has 14 residues. The CDR3, as DNA: TGTGCCAGCAGTGTCGCGGGGATTGGCTATGGCTACACCTTC. It yields the protein CASSVAGIGYGYTF.

In its sample, this clone was seen once. This chain joins TRBV30 and TRBJ1-5; 12 nucleotides match TRBD1. CDR3 length: 15 residues. V lost 1 base to trimming and J lost 7 bases; unmatched junction nucleotides: 5. Germline V gives CDR1 GTSNPN, CDR2 SVGIG (reference sequence). DNA for the CDR3: TGTGCCTGGAGTGGGGGGACAGGGGGCGGGCAGCCCCAGCATTTT. It encodes CAWSGGTGGGQPQHF. Full variable domain (missing parts from reference TRBV30 and TRBJ1-5): SQTIHQWPATLVQPVGSPLSLECTVEGTSNPNLYWYRQAAGRGLQLLFYSVGIGQISSEVPQNLSASRPQDRQFILSSKKLLLSDSGFYLCAWSGGTGGGQPQHFGDGTRLSIL.

This clone has only a few counts. This chain links TRBV19 with TRBJ2-2; 13 positions match TRBD2. Germline-derived CDR1 and CDR2 are LNHDA and SQIVND (reference sequence). The CDR3 is made up of 16 amino acids. The V and J ends lost 6 bases and 8 bases, in that order; junction bases with no gene match: 9. In DNA form, the CDR3 reads TGTGCCAGTAGCGCCCGACTAGCGGGAGGATTGGGGGAGCTGTTTTTT. It translates to CASSARLAGGLGELFF.

CDR3 sequence (DNA): TGTGCCAGCAGCTCCAGGGAATTTGGCAATCAGCCCCAGCATTTT. Its protein product is CASSSREFGNQPQHF. The chain carries TRBV7-2 and TRBJ1-5, with D possibly matching TRBD1 (5 bases). Between the trimmed V and J ends, which lost 4 bases and 2 bases, there was a span of 12 bases. Germline CDR1 and CDR2: SGHTA and FQGNSA. The CDR3 length is 15 residues.

The rearrangement joins TRBV14 to TRBJ1-2, with unresolved D. V lost 1 base and J 2 bases, leaving 8 bases between the germline ends. This CDR3 region has 14 residues. Per the germline V gene, CDR1 is SGHDN and CDR2 is FVKESK. CDR3 sequence (DNA): TGTGCCAGCAGCCAAGGAACAGCAAACTATGGCTACACCTTC. This translates into CASSQGTANYGYTF.

The chain joins TRBV9 to TRBJ1-6; no firm D call. The V gene lost 0 bases and the J gene lost 0 bases, with 4 bases spanning the gap. CDR1 and CDR2 (germline): SGDLS, YYNGEE. The length of the CDR3 is 15 residues. As DNA, the CDR3 is TGTGCCAGCAGCGTAGGGAGCTCCTATAATTCACCCCTCCACTTT. Amino acids: CASSVGSSYNSPLHF. Supplemented by reference TRBV9 and TRBJ1-6, the full variable domain reads DSGVTQTPKHLITATGQRVTLRCSPRSGDLSVYWYQQSLDQGLQFLIQYYNGEERAKGNILERFSAQQFPDLHSELNLSSLELGDSALYFCASSVGSSYNSPLHFGNGTRLTVT.

This chain uses TRBV11-2 with TRBJ2-5; weak D call: TRBD2 (6 bases). The germline V gene has CDR1 SGHAT and CDR2 FQNNGV. The V end lost 1 base, the J end lost 1 base, and 10 bases lay between the germline ends. The CDR3 length is 15 residues. CDR3 bases: TGTGCCAGCAGCTTAGGGGGCGGGGTCCAAGAGACCCAGTACTTC. It translates to CASSLGGGVQETQYF.

V is TRBV5-1 and J is TRBJ1-1; TRBD1 agrees at 12 bases. The CDR3 contains 16 residues. Germline V gives CDR1 SGHRS, CDR2 YFSETQ. The V segment lost 4 bases and the J segment 5 bases; nucleotides outside the gene matches: 9. The CDR3 bases are TGCGCCAGCAGCCCGGGGACAGGGGGCGGCTATACTGAAGCTTTCTTT. This encodes CASSPGTGGGYTEAFF.

The genes are TRBV7-2 and TRBJ2-2; TRBD2 matches at 9 bases. J gave up 7 bases and V 5 bases, and 14 bases lay outside the gene matches. CDR1 is SGHTA and CDR2 is FQGNSA in the germline V gene. The CDR3 has 17 residues. CDR3 in DNA: TGTGCCAGCAGCCCCTGGCGGCGGGAGGGCCGGGTCGGGGAGCTGTTTTTT. The encoded protein is CASSPWRREGRVGELFF. The full variable domain, with the rest looked up from reference TRBV7-2 and TRBJ2-2, is GAGVSQSPSNKVTEKGKDVELRCDPISGHTALYWYRQSLGQGLEFLIYFQGNSAPDKSGLPSDRFSAERTGGSVSTLTIQRTQQEDSAVYLCASSPWRREGRVGELFFGEGSRLTVL.

The rearrangement joins TRBV10-3 to TRBJ2-1; D possibly corresponds to TRBD2 (6 bases). V was cut by 6 bases and J by 8 bases, with 17 bases left in between. The CDR3 sequence is 14 residues long. The germline gives CDR1 ENHRY, CDR2 SYGVKD. The CDR3 is CAISTTLGEDEQFF. Written as DNA, the CDR3 is TGTGCCATCAGCACCACGTTGGGGGAGGATGAGCAGTTCTTC.

CDR3 protein: CASSPGVSYEQYF. The DNA of the CDR3 is TGTGCCAGCAGTCCCGGGGTAAGCTACGAGCAGTACTTC. The chain recombines TRBV12-3 or TRBV12-4 with TRBJ2-7; a weak D match, TRBD2 (5 bases). With 5 bases removed from V and 3 bases from J, the gap between germline ends came to 11 bases. This CDR3 contains 13 residues.

The chain combines TRBV24-1 with TRBJ2-3; possibly TRBD2 for D (5 bases). The CDR3 is made up of 17 amino acids. V lost 1 base, J lost 2 bases, and 15 bases lay in between. Germline values: CDR1 KGHDR, CDR2 SFDVKD. The CDR3 here is CATSDLGSQGLTDTQYF. DNA for the CDR3: TGTGCCACCAGTGATTTAGGGAGCCAAGGACTCACAGATACGCAGTATTTT.

The rearrangement joins TRBV6-4 to TRBJ2-2; D is perhaps TRBD1 (6 bases). This CDR3 region has 14 residues. V lost 6 bases and J lost 6, with 14 bases in between. Germline lookup yields CDR1 MRHNA and CDR2 SNTAGT. The CDR3 nucleotides are TGTGCCAGCAGCCCGACAGGAACCGCCGGGGAGCTGTTTTTT. The encoded protein is CASSPTGTAGELFF.

The chain recombines TRBV7-6 with TRBJ1-4, with D possibly matching TRBD1 (5 bases). Trimming took off 5 bases at V and 1 base at J, with 11 bases between the two ends. The CDR3 runs to 15 residues. Germline V gene data show CDR1 as SGHVS and CDR2 as FNYEAQ. The CDR3 DNA sequence: TGTGCCAGCAGCCCGGGGGTATTAACTAATGAAAAACTGTTTTTT. Its translation: CASSPGVLTNEKLFF.

V usage is TRBV12-3 or TRBV12-4 and J usage is TRBJ1-5; D is undetermined. V was shortened by 5 bases and J by 4 bases, with 6 bases between the two germline ends. CDR3 size: 12 residues. The CDR3 nucleotides are TGTGCCAGCAGTAATTTAAATCAGCCCCAGCATTTT. Residues: CASSNLNQPQHF.